This TCR beta chain was sequenced for a study of CD4 T cells in relation to SARS-CoV-2 and coronaviruses. Study overall: Crossreactive spike epitopes shared across donors were mapped to their HLA restriction. Study results and caveats: Each donor contributed either pre-pandemic or post-infection samples, not both. In 55% to 75% of donors, memory CD4+ clonotypes crossrecognized SARS-CoV-2 and at least one common cold coronavirus spike.

Germline V gives CDR1 WSHSY, CDR2 SAAADI. This CDR3 region has 14 residues. V lost 8 bases and J 0 bases, leaving 10 bases between the germline ends. Before the COVID-19 pandemic, during about 2010-2018, CD4+ T cells were taken from unexposed donors. Naive and memory CD4+ T cells came from enriched cryopreserved PBMCs. Sequenced by immunoSEQ multiplex PCR; TCRdb stores in-frame clones only, minus some. The data show approximately 70,000 clones, with 85% to 95% seen just once and 0.2% to 0.25% held by the top ten. In regard to this clone: Antigen unknown.

The specimen was naive CD4+ T cells from PBMCs. The subset denotes: naive CD4+ T cells isolated by negative enrichment. The receptor was isolated from a human donor in good health. This rearrangement joins TRBV10-2 to TRBJ2-2; D is unresolved. CDR3 amino acids: CASLSRANTGELFF. The DNA of the CDR3 is TGCGCCAGCCTCTCGAGAGCGAACACCGGGGAGCTGTTTTTT.